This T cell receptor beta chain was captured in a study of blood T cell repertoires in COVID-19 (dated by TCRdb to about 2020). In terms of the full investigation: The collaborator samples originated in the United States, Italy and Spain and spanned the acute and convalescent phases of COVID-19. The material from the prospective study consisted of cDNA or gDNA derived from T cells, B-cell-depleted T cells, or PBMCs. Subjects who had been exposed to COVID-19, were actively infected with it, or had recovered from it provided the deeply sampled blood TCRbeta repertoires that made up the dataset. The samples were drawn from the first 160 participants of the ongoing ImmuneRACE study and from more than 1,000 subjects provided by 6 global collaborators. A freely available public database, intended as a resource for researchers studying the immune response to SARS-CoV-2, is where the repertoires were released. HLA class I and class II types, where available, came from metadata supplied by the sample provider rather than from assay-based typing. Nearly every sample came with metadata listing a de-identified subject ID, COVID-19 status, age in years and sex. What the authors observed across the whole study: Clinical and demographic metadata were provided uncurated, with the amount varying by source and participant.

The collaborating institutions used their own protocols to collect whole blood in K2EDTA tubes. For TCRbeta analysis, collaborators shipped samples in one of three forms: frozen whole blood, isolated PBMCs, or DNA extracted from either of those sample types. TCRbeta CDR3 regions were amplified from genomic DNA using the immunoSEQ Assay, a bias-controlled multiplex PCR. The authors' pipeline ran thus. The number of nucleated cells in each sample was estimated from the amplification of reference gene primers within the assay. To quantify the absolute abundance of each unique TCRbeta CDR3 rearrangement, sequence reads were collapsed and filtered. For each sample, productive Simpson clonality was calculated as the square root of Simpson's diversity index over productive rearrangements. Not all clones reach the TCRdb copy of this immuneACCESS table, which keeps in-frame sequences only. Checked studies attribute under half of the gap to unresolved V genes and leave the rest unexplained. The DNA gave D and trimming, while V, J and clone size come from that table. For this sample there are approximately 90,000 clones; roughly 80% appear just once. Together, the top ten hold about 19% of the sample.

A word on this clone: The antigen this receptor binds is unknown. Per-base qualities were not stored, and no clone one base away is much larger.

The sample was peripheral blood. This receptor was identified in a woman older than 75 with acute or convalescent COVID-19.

The DNA is TGTGCTAGTGCCCTGACAGGTGGGCTGCACGAGCAGTACTTC. Its coded protein is CASALTGGLHEQYF. Recombination connected TRBV12-5 to TRBJ2-7, with TRBD1 perhaps the D gene, on 6 matching bases. In the germline V gene, CDR1 corresponds to LGHNT and CDR2 to FRNRAP. V drops 7 bases and J drops 5 bases, leaving 18 bases in between. The CDR3 starts with the cysteine, ends with the phenylalanine, and has 14 residues. Only CDR3 DNA remains: 42 bases, in frame from the first base.